One sample yielded the 2 T cell receptor beta chains listed below, sequenced in a study of cytomegalovirus exposure and HLA in healthy donors. Use of 60 Vbeta and 13 Jbeta primers characterized the PCR. Sequenced by immunoSEQ multiplex PCR; TCRdb stores in-frame clones only, minus some. The sample holds 150,000 to 200,000 clones, almost 85% seen once. The material sequenced was PBMCs. The receptors here all came from a girl between 5 and 17 years old in good health and CMV-seropositive.

The V and J genes are TRBV6-1 and TRBJ2-3; 7 bases are a match to TRBD1. Germline-derived CDR1 and CDR2 are MNHNS and SASEGT. The CDR3 loop spans 13 amino acids. V shed 4 bases and J 10 bases; nucleotides not matched to a gene: 8. As DNA, the CDR3 is TGTGCCAGCAGTGCGGACAGGTCCGACCCGCAGTATTTT. Its translation: CASSADRSDPQYF.

CDR3 nucleotide sequence: TGTGCCAGTAGTTACCGGGACAGGGGTAATCAGCCCCAGCATTTT. Protein product: CASSYRDRGNQPQHF. The gene calls are TRBV19 and TRBJ1-5; 10 bases are shared with TRBD1. V lost 5 bases to trimming and J lost 4 bases; unmatched junction nucleotides: 5. CDR1 LNHDA and CDR2 SQIVND come from the germline V gene (reference sequence). The CDR3 is 15 amino acids. Variable domain in full (rest from reference TRBV19 and TRBJ1-5): DGGITQSPKYLFRKEGQNVTLSCEQNLNHDAMYWYRQDPGQGLRLIYYSQIVNDFQKGDIAEGYSVSREKKESFPLTVTSAQKNPTAFYLCASSYRDRGNQPQHFGDGTRLSIL.